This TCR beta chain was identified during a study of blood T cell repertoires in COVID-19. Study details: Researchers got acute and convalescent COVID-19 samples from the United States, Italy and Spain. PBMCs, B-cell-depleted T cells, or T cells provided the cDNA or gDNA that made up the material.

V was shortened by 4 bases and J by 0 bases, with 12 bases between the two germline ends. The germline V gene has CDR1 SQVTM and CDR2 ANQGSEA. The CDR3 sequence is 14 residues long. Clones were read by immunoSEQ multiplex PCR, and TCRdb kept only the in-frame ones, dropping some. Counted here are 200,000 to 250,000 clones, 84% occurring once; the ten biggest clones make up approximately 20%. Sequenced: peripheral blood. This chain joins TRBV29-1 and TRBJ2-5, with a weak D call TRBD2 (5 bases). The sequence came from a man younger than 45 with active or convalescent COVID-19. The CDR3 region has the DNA TGCAGCGTTGCTTCAGAGCGGCACCAAGAGACCCAGTACTTC. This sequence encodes CSVASERHQETQYF.